This T cell receptor beta chain was sequenced in a study of cytomegalovirus exposure and HLA in healthy donors (dated by TCRdb to the late 2010s). Study-wide context: According to an earlier analysis of around 600 of the donors, 150 million to 200 million T cells yielded some 120 million unique TCR beta sequences and 276 Gb of sequence data. The T cell repertoires of under 700 subjects were profiled by immunosequencing and related to cytomegalovirus serostatus. To decide whether each TCR beta V gene segment behaved as functional or pseudogenic, an earlier analysis of several hundred of the donors relied on high-throughput TCR beta sequencing. To study patterns of TCR occurrence, a later analysis re-analyzed previously published TCR beta repertoires from hundreds of donors and added high-resolution HLA genotyping. In a later genetic analysis, genome-wide SNP genotypes for about three fifths of the roughly 670 donors were used, and that subset was treated as a discovery cohort. All discovery cohort repertoires had been generated using a single sequencing platform. Along with the approximately 620-subject first cohort, a separate validation cohort of over a hundred different subjects was used. Both class I and class II loci were covered by HLA typing, at four-digit resolution. High-throughput TCR immunosequencing, statistical association of individual TCRs with disease status, and machine learning were combined to predict cytomegalovirus infection status. Among the roughly 380 genotyped donors, about 83% belonged to the genetic ancestry cluster associated with self-reported Caucasian donors. Typing coverage differed by locus: A, B, C, DRB1 and DQB1 were typed in about 629-630 donors, DQA1 in approximately 520, DPA1 in roughly 590, and DPB1 in roughly 470. Rather than drawing on any new phenotypic data, the later analysis identified candidate immune exposures from TCR beta sequences and the way those sequences occurred across donors. About five DR-DQ haplotypes were treated as single units for association and clustering because of strong linkage in the cohort. The study aimed to test whether cataloging public T cell receptors could reveal signatures of past pathogen exposure. On average, about 200,000 unique TCR beta nucleotide sequences were sequenced per donor among a few hundred genotyped donors of the cohort, with approximately 18% of those sequences being non-productive. An early release covering over 500 HLA-typed donors comprised approximately 300 gigabases of sequencing data and approximately 80 million unique TCR sequences. Alongside the repertoire data, information on donor age, sex, ethnicity and CMV serostatus was compiled.

Library creation used the immunoSEQ multiplex PCR assay. A mixture of 60 forward primers for TCR Vbeta segments and 13 reverse primers for TCR Jbeta segments was used in the multiplex PCR. Amplification of the CDR3 region of rearranged TCR beta genes was performed with a multiplex PCR assay on genomic DNA. The amplified TCR beta libraries were sequenced on the Illumina HiSeq System as 87-base-pair reads. The paper's data handling went like this. A later analysis counted about 80 million unique TCR beta chains across the 600 to 850 repertoires, and around 9.9 million of these chains were shared by at least two donors. To remove PCR and sequencing errors, raw reads were error-corrected and collapsed into unique sequences using a nearest-neighbor algorithm that merged closely related sequences. V, D and J gene segments were assigned by aligning CDR3 sequences to IMGT reference sequences. Each retained sequence needed at least a six-nucleotide match to both a V gene segment and a J gene segment. Rearrangements were called productive when the CDR3 lacked stop codons and stayed in frame with V and J; all others were non-productive. CDR3 was defined by IMGT convention, running from the second conserved V-encoded cysteine to the conserved J-encoded phenylalanine. Sequences without an unambiguous match to a single V gene segment were excluded from the earlier analysis of over 500 of the donors. An earlier analysis of several hundred of the donors called V segments functional above 56.7% productive rearrangements and segregating when the between-donor standard deviation exceeded 5%. A statistical classification framework was developed to diagnose cytomegalovirus status using the catalog of TCR beta chain sequences. In a later analysis, TCR nucleotide sequences were compared against IMGT/GENE-DB human TR gene sequences so that V and J genes could be assigned. In a later analysis, CDR3 sequences and most-parsimonious VDJ recombination scenarios were assigned using the TCRdist pipeline. In a later analysis, each TCR beta chain was defined by its CDR3 amino acid sequence together with its V-gene family, and reads without a unique V-gene family were excluded. As a way to deal with suspected cross-contamination and a sequencing artifact, a later analysis dropped 450 to 700 nucleotide sequences that were highly shared and had low generation probability. In a later analysis, a clonal expansion index was calculated for each public chain from normalized within-repertoire ranks of inferred template counts. In a later analysis, generation probabilities were computed using a VDJ recombination model fitted to out-of-frame rearrangements, and the results were checked against IGoR. A later analysis scored TCR-TCR, TCR-HLA and TCR-CMV co-occurrence with hypergeometric tests, applying a repertoire-size bias correction to TCR pairs. False discovery rates were estimated in a later analysis by permuting HLA or CMV assignments 20 times. In a later analysis, co-occurring TCRs were grouped using DBSCAN, with TCRdist sequence similarity added in when clustering inside HLA-allele-positive subsets. Repertoires with fewer than 30,000 or more than 120,000 public chains were left out of co-occurrence clustering, as were about 5 repertoires with anomalous nucleotide sharing. As stored in TCRdb, this immuneACCESS dataset retains in-frame rearrangements with V and J assigned. A fraction of the clones does not appear; measured against another copy, unresolved V genes explain less than half of the discrepancy, and the remainder lacks a known reason. V, J and clone size were drawn from that table, and D and trimming were deduced from the DNA. For this sample the table gives around 90,000 clones, of which roughly 60% were detected only once. The top ten hold 5.5% of the sample.

Overall results and qualifications from the work: According to a later analysis, most CMV-associated TCR beta chains appeared to be HLA-restricted, and the HLA associations seemed to be driven largely by CMV exposure. Most TCR sequences were seen in very few donors, while some public TCRs were found in many individuals. The earlier analysis of around 600 of the donors excluded some 15 rarely observed V segments, including chromosome 9 orphons, because counts were too low. Presence/absence analyses assumed roughly uniform sequencing depth across donors, an assumption that may not hold. In vitro tests confirmed that a few of the cytomegalovirus-associated TCR beta chains recognize cytomegalovirus antigens. At a false discovery rate of 0.05, a later analysis linked 15,000 to 20,000 TCR beta sequences to specific HLA alleles. Broadly in line with IMGT annotations, most TCR beta V segments showed up in productive rearrangements about 87% or about 30% of the time in an earlier analysis of some 590 of the donors. A group of highly shared sequence variants was considered likely to be a technical artifact of the sequencing pipeline. Because the 87-base-pair reads could not distinguish some IMGT-functional V segments, including TRBV6-2 and TRBV6-3, those segments were excluded. When HLA alleles, especially DR and DQ, strongly co-occurred, attributing TCR associations to individual alleles was difficult. V-gene and J-gene trimming of TCR beta chains was associated with a missense DCLRE1C variant in a later genetic analysis, and the association was replicated in an independent cohort. A total of roughly 160 TCR beta chains were listed by the study as associated with cytomegalovirus. A further reported finding was that TCR beta sequences accurately predicted the HLA-A and HLA-B alleles for most subjects in the first cohort. Compared with equally common non-associated chains, HLA-associated TCR beta chains in a later analysis were more clonally expanded and had lower generation probabilities. According to a later analysis, TCR association rates differed among HLA loci, with DRB1 alleles showing the most associated TCRs and HLA-C alleles showing the fewest. In a later analysis, several top co-occurrence clusters were reported to appear linked to parvovirus B19, influenza, CMV and Epstein-Barr virus. A later genetic analysis reported fewer N-insertions in productive TCRs among donors in an Asian-associated ancestry cluster than the roughly 620-donor mean. The classifier was reported to diagnose cytomegalovirus status with high specificity and sensitivity in both the original cohort and the validation cohort. The cohort was sequenced for TCR beta chains only, and without alpha or paired-chain data the features that could be detected were limited. The only immune exposure information available for the cohort was CMV serostatus. Because some donors lacked HLA typing at each locus, the association tests relied only on the typed subset. According to the authors, the approach could potentially be generalized to other disease states and immunological phenotypes. Linkage disequilibrium might explain the correlated functional status among segregating V segments, but an unknown experimental factor could not be excluded.

Based on the germline V gene, the CDR1 and CDR2 sequences are MNHNS and SASEGT. From cysteine to phenylalanine, the CDR3 is 15 amino acids long. Of all the DNA, just the CDR3 is kept, 45 bases in frame from base 1. V is cut back by 0 bases and J by 2 bases, with 3 bases in the junction unmatched. About this clone: No antigen is known for it. The record has no base qualities; no much larger clone is one base away.

In total, approximately 690 healthy bone marrow donors made up the cohort. Cohort members were all nominally healthy when sampled, although unrecorded immune exposures were likely present. The donor tested CMV seropositive, placing the donor among the 289 seropositive members of the cohort. Each donor provided a peripheral blood sample, and peripheral blood mononuclear cells were used for TCR beta sequencing. The Qiagen DNeasy Blood Extraction Kit was used to extract genomic DNA from the blood cell samples. The sequenced sample was PBMCs. The chain joins TRBV6-1 to TRBJ1-2; 7 nucleotides in the junction match TRBD1. The clonotype comes from a woman aged 30 to 39 in good health and CMV-seropositive. The DNA sequence reads TGTGCCAGCAGTGAAGCGGCAGGGGGGAACTATGGCTACACCTTC. Its coded protein is CASSEAAGGNYGYTF.